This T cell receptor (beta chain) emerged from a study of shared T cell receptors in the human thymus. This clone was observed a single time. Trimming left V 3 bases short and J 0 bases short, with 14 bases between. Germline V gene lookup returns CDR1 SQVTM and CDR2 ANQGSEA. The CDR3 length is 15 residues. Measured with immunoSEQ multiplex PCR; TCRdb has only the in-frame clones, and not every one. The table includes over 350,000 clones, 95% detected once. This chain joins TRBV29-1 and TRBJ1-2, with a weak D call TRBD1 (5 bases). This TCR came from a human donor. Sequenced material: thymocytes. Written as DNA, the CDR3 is TGCAGCGTTGACGTAGGGCCCAGGGCTAACTATGGCTACACCTTC. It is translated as CSVDVGPRANYGYTF.